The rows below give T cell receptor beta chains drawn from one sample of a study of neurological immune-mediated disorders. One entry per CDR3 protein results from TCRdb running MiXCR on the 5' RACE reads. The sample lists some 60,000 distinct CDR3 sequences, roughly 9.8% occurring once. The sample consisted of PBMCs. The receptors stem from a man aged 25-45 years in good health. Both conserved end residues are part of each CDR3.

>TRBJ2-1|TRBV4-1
CASSQDSVLNEQFF
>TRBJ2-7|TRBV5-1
CASSLIPTELYEQYF
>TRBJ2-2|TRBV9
CASSSRQVPSTGELFF
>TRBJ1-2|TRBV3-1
CASSKTQDRGRVGYTF
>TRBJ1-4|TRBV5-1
CASSAGTENEKLFF
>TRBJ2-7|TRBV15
CATSRDRTGGFYEQYF
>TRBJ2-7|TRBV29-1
CSVGVRYEQYF
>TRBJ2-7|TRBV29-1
CSVQKGTGDEQYF
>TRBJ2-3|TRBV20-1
CSASRGVSTDTQYF
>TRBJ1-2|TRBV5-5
CASSLVVGVYGYTF
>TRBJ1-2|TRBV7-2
CASSPLDVPGYGYTF
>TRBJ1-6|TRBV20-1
CSARDPRVVSPLHF
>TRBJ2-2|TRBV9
CASSVDLTGELFF
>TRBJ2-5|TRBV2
CASSQQGAGTSGTQETQYF
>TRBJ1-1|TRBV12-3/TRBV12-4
CASSPDRRRAEAFF
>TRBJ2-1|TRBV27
CASSPTSYNEQFF
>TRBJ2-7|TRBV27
CASRLAGGRYEQYF
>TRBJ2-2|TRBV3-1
CASSQGRGELFF
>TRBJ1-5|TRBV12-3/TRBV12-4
CASSYRGGNQPQHF
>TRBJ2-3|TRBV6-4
CASSQLGFTDTQYF
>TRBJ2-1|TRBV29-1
CSVHRGDRLNNEQFF
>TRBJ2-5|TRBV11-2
CASSPSAGDGETQYF
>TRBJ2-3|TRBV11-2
CASSSPSGRATDTQYF
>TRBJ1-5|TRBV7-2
CASSFTEGQPQHF
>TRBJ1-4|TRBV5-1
CASSVGVGDEKLFF
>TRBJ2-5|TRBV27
CASSIIKGVETQYF
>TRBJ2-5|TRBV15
CATSSGHQETQYF
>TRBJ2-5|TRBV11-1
CASSPGLSGTQYF
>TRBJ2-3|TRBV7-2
CASSPWMDTQYF
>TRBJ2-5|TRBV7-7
CASSLGTGQETQYF
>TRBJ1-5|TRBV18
CASSPLPGHSNQPQHF
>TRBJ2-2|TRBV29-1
CSVKSDLRAGELFF
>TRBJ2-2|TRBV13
CASSSPAGGWTGELFF
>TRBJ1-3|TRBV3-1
CASSQDGTLRNTIYF
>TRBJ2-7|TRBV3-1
CASSQDFFEDRDYEQYF
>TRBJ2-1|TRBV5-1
CASSEGLGLNEQFF
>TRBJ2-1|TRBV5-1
CASSTRDRVSSYNEQFF
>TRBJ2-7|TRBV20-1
CSASPPGLAGVYHEQYF
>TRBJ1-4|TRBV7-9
CASSFPRGSNEKLFF
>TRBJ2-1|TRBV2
CASRLNRANEQFF